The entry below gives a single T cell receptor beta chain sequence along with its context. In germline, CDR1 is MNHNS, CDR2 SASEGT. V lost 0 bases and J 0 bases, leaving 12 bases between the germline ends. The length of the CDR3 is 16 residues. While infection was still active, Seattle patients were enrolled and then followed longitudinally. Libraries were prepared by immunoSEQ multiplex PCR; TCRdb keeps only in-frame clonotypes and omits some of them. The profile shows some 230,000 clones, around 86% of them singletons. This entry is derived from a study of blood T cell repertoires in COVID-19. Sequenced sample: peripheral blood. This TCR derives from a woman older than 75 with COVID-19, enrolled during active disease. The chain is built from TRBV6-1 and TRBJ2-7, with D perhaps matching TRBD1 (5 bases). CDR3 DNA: TGTGCCAGCAGTGAAGCGGGTCAGGGATACTCCTACGAGCAGTACTTC. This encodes CASSEAGQGYSYEQYF.